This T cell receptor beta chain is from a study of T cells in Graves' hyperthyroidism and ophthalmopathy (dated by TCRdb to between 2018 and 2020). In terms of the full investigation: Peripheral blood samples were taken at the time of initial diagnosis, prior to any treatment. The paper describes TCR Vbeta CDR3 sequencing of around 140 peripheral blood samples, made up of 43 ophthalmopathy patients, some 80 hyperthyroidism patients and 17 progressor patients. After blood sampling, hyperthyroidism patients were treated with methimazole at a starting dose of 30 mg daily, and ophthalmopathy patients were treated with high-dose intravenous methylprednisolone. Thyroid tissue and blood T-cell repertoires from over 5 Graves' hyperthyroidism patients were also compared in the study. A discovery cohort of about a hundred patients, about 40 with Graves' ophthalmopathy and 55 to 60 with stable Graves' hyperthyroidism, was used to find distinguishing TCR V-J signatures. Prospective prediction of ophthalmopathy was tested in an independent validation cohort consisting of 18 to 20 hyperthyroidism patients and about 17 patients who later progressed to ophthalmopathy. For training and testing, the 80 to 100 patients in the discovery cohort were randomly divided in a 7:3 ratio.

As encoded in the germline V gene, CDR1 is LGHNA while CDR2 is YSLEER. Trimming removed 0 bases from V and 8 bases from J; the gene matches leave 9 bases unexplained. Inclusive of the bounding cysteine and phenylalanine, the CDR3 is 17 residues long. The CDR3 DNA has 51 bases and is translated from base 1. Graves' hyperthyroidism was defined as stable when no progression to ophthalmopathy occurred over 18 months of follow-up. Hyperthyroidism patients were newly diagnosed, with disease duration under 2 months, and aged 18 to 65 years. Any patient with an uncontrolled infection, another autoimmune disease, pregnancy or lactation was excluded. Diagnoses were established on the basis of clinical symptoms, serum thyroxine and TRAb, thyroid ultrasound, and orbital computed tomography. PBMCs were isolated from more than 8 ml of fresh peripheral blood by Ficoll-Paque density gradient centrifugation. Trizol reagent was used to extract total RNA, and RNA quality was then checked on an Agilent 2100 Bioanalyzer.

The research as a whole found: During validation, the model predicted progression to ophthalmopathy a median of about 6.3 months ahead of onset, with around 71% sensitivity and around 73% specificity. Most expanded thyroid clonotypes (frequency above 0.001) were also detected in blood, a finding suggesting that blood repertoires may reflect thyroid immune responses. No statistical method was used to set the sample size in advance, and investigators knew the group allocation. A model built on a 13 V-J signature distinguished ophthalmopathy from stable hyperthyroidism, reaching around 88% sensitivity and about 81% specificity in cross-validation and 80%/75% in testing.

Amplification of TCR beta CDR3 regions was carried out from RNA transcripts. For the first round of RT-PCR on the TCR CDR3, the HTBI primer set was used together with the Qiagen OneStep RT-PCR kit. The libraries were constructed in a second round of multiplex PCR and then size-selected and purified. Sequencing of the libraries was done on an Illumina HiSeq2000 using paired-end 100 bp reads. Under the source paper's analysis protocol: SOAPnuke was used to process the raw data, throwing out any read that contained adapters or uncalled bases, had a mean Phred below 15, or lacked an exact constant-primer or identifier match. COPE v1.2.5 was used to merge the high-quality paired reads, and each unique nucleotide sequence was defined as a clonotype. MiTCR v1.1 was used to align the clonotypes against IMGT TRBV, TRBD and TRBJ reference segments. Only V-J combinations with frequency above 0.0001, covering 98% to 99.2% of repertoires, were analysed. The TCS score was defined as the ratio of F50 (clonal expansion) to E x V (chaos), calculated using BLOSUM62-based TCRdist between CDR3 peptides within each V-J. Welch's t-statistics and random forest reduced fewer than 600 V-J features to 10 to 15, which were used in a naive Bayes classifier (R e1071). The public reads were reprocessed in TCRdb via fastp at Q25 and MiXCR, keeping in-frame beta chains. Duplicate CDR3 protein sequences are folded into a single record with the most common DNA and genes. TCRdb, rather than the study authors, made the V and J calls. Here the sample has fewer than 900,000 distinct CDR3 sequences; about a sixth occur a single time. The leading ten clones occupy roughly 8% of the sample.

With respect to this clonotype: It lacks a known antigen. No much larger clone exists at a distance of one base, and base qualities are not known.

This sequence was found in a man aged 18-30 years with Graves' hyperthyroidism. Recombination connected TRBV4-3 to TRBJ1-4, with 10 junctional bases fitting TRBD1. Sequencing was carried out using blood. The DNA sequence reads TGCGCCAGCAGCCAAGATCCCCACGGACAGGGGGGAGAAAAACTGTTTTTT. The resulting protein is CASSQDPHGQGGEKLFF.